These 2 T cell receptor beta chains originate from one sample sequenced in a study of shared clonotypes between healthy human individuals. Assay used: immunoSEQ multiplex PCR; TCRdb lists only in-frame clones, some missing. The data show approximately 400,000 clones, roughly 96% seen once. The source material was memory CD8+ T cells sorted from blood. Stated subset: CD45RO+ cells pooled with CCR7-negative TemRA cells. The receptors come from a man aged 30-40 years in good health.

Remarks on this clone: The same CDR3 arises from other DNA sequences in this sample as well. The chain couples TRBV5-1 to TRBJ1-3, with TRBD1 as a possible D gene (5 bases). The CDR3 totals 14 residues. In germline, CDR1 is SGHRS, CDR2 YFSETQ. V dropped 0 bases and J dropped 1 base, with 5 bases sitting between them. The CDR3, as DNA: TGCGCCAGCAGCTTGGAGGGGTCTGGAAACACCATATATTTT. Its translation: CASSLEGSGNTIYF.

V usage is TRBV10-2 and J usage is TRBJ2-7; D possibly corresponds to TRBD1 (6 bases). V lost 8 bases and J 0 bases, leaving 14 bases between the germline ends. This CDR3 has 14 amino acids. In germline, CDR1 is WSHSY, CDR2 SAAADI. The CDR3 here is CASRIGTNSYEQYF. For the CDR3, the DNA is TGCGCCAGCCGTATCGGGACAAACTCCTACGAGCAGTACTTC.